This T cell receptor (beta chain) was captured in a study of T cell responses to AZD1222 COVID-19 vaccine. Whole-study results and caveats: Most donors were white British and more were female, and clonal diversity was possibly underestimated. Every sample of the repertoires postdated the peak T cell response.

On this clone: Its antigen is not known.

Measured with immunoSEQ multiplex PCR; TCRdb has only the in-frame clones, and not every one. The top ten clones hold about 1.2% of a sample with 95,000 to 150,000 clones, around 90% of them seen once. The germline V gene encodes CDR1 LGHNT and CDR2 FRNRAP. Deletions cut 1 base from V and 0 bases from J, with 7 bases between. The CDR3 is 15 amino acids. The sequencing here drew on peripheral blood, taken on day 0 of AZD1222 vaccination. The chain employs TRBV12-5 and TRBJ2-4; D may match TRBD1 or TRBD2 (5 bases each). This TCR was sampled from an adult in good health. In DNA, the CDR3 is TGTGCTAGTGGTTTGGACGGGACAGCCAAAAACATTCAGTACTTC. This gives the protein CASGLDGTAKNIQYF.